This TCR beta chain was identified in a study of CD8+ T cells in alopecia areata. Extracted RNA was reverse transcribed, and the resulting cDNA served as sequencing template. Produced via immunoSEQ multiplex PCR; TCRdb's table is partial and in-frame only. This table holds hundreds of thousands of clones, around 65% found once. This clone was seen only a few times. Treatment meaning: oral pan-JAK inhibitor, 5-10 mg twice daily. The sequence was obtained from a human donor with alopecia areata. The sequenced sample was CD4+ T cells sorted from blood, obtained between weeks 44 and 45, from a patient treated with tofacitinib.

CDR3 coding DNA: TGTGCCTGGAGTGTACCCGCGGGTAGGACTGAAGCTTTCTTT. It codes for CAWSVPAGRTEAFF. The rearrangement joins TRBV30 to TRBJ1-1; no clear D. Deletions cut 0 bases from V and 5 bases from J, with 13 bases between. Germline V gene lookup returns CDR1 GTSNPN and CDR2 SVGIG (reference sequence). This CDR3 has 14 residues.